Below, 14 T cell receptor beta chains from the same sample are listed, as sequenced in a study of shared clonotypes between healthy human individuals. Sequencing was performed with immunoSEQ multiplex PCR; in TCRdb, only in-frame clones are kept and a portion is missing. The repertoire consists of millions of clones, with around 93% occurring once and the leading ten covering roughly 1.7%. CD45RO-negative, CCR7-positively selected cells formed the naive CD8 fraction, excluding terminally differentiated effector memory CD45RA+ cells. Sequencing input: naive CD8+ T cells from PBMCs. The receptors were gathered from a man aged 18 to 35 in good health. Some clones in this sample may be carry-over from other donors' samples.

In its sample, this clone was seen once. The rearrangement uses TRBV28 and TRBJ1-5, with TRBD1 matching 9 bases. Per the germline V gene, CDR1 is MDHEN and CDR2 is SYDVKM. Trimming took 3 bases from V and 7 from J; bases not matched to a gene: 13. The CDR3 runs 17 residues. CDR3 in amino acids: CASSFPPQGAVDQPQHF. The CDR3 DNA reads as TGTGCCAGCAGTTTCCCGCCACAGGGGGCTGTGGACCAGCCCCAGCATTTT.

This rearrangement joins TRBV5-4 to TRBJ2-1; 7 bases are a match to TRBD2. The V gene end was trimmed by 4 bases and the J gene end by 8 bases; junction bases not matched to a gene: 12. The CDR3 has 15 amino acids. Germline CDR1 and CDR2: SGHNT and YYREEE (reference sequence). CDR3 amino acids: CASSEGLSVGDEQFF. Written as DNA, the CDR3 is TGTGCCAGCAGCGAGGGACTATCCGTGGGGGATGAGCAGTTCTTC.

The DNA for the CDR3 is TGTGCCAGTAGTATTCCGGGGTTGGGTCAGCCCCAGCATTTT. Translating it yields CASSIPGLGQPQHF. The chain links TRBV19 to TRBJ1-5; D ambiguous. CDR3 length: 14 amino acids. Looked up from germline, CDR1 is LNHDA and CDR2 is SQIVND (reference sequence). Trimming took off 3 bases at V and 6 bases at J, with 12 bases between the two ends.

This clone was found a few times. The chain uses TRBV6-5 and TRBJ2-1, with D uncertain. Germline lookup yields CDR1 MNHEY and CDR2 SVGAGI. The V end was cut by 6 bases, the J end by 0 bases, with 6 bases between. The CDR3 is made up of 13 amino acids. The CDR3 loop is CASRQSSYNEQFF. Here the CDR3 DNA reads TGTGCCAGCAGACAGAGCTCCTACAATGAGCAGTTCTTC.

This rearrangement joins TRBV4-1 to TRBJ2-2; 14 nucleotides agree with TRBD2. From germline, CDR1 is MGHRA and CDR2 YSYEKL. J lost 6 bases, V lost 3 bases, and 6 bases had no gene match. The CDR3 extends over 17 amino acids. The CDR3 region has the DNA TGCGCCAGCAGCCATTACGGACTAGCGGGAGGTGCCGGGGAGCTGTTTTTT. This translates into CASSHYGLAGGAGELFF.

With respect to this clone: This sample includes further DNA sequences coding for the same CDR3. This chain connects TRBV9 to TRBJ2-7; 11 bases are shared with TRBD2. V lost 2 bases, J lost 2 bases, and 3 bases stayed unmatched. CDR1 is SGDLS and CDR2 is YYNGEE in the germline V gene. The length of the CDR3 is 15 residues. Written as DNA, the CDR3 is TGTGCCAGCAGCGTCGGGACTAGCGGAGCCTACGAGCAGTACTTC. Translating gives CASSVGTSGAYEQYF. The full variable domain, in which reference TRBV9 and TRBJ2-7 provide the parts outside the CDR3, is DSGVTQTPKHLITATGQRVTLRCSPRSGDLSVYWYQQSLDQGLQFLIQYYNGEERAKGNILERFSAQQFPDLHSELNLSSLELGDSALYFCASSVGTSGAYEQYFGPGTRLTVT.

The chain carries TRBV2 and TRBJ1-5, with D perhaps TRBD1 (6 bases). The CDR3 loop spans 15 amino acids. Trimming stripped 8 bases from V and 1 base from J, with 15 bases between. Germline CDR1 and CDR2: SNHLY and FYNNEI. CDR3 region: CASGLGGPSNQPQHF. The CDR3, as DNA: TGTGCCAGCGGCCTTGGGGGCCCGAGCAATCAGCCCCAGCATTTT.

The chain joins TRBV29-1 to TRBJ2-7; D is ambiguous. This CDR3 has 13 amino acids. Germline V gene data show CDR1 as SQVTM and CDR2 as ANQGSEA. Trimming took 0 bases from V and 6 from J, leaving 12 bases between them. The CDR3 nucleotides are TGCAGCGTTGAAGATCCCCTTATAGGCGAGCAGTACTTC. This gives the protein CSVEDPLIGEQYF.

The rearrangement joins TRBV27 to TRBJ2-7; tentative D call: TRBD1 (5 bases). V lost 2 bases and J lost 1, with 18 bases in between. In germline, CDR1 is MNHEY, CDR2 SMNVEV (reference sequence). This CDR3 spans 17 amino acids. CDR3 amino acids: CASSLIPREGISYEQYF. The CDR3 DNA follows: TGTGCCAGCAGTTTAATCCCCAGGGAAGGTATATCCTACGAGCAGTACTTC.

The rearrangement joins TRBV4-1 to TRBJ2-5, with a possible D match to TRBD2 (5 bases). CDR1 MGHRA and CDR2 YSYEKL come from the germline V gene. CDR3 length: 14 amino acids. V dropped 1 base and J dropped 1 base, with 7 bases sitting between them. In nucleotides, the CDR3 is TGCGCCAGCAGCCAAGGAGGACTCCAAGAGACCCAGTACTTC. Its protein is CASSQGGLQETQYF.

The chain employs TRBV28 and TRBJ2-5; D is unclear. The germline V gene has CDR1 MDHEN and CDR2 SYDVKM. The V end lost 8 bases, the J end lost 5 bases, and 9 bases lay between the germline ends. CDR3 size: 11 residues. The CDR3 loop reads CASAHKETQYF. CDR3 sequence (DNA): TGTGCCAGCGCCCACAAGGAGACCCAGTACTTC.

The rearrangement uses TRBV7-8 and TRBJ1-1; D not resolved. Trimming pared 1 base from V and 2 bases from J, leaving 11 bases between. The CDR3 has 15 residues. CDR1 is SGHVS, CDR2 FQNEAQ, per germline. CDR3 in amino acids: CASSLVVRPNTEAFF. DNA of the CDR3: TGTGCCAGCAGCTTAGTTGTTCGTCCCAACACTGAAGCTTTCTTT.

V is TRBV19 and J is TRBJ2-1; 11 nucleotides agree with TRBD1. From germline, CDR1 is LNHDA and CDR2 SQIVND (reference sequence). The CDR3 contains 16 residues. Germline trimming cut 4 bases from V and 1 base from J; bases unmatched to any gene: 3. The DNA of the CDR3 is TGTGCCAGTAGTAGGGACAGGGGGTTTTCCTACAATGAGCAGTTCTTC. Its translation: CASSRDRGFSYNEQFF.

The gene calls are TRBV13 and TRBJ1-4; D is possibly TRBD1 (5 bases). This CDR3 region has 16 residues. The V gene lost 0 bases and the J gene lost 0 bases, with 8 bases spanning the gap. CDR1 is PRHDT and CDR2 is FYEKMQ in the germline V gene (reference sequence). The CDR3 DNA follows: TGTGCCAGCAGCTTAGGAGGGGCCGCAACTAATGAAAAACTGTTTTTT. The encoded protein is CASSLGGAATNEKLFF.